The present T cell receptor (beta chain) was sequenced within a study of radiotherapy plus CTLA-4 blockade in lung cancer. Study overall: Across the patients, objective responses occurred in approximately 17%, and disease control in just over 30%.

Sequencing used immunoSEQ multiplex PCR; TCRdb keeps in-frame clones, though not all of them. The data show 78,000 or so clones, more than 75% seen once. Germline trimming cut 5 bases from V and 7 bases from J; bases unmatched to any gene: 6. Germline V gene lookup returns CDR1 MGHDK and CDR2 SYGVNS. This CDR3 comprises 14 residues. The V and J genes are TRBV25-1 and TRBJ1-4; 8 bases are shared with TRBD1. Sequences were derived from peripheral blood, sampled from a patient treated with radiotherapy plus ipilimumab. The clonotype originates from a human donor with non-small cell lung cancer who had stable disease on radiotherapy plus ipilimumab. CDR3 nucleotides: TGTGCCAGCAGTTCCCGACAGGGGTTTGAAAAACTGTTTTTT. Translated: CASSSRQGFEKLFF.